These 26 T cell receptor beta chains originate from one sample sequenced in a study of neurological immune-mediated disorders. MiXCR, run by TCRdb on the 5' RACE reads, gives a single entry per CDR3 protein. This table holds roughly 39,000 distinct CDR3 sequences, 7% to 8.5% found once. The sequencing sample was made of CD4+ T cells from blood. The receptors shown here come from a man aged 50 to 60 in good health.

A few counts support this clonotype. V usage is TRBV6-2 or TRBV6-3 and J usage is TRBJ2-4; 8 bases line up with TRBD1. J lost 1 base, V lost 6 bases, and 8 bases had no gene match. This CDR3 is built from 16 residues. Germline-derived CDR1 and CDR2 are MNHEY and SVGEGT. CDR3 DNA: TGTGCCAGCAGATCAGGGGGCGCGGAGGCCAAAAACATTCAGTACTTC. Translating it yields CASRSGGAEAKNIQYF.

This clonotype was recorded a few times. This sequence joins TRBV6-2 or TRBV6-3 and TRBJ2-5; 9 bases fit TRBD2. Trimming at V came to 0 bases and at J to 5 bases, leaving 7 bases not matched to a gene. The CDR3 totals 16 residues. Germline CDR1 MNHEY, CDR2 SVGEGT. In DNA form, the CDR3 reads TGTGCCAGCAGTTACTCCTCCGGGACTAGCCATGAGACCCAGTACTTC. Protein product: CASSYSSGTSHETQYF.

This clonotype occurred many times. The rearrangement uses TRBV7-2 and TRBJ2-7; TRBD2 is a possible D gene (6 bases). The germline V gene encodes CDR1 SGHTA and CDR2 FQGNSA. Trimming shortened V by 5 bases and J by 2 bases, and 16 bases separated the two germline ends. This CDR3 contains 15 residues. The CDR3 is CASSGREGLTYEQYF. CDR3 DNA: TGTGCCAGCAGCGGTAGAGAGGGACTGACCTACGAGCAGTACTTC. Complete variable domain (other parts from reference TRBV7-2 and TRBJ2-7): GAGVSQSPSNKVTEKGKDVELRCDPISGHTALYWYRQSLGQGLEFLIYFQGNSAPDKSGLPSDRFSAERTGGSVSTLTIQRTQQEDSAVYLCASSGREGLTYEQYFGPGTRLTVT.

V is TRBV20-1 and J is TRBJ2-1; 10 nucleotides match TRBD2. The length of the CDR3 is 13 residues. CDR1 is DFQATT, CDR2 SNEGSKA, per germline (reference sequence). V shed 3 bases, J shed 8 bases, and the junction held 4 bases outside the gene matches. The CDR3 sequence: CSASVSGRYEQFF. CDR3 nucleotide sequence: TGCAGTGCTAGTGTTAGCGGGAGGTATGAGCAGTTCTTC.

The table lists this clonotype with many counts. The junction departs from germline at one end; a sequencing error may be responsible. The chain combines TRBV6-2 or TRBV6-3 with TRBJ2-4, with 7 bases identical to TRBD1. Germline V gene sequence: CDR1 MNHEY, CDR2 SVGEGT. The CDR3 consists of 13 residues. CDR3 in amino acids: CASSYSKSQGTNF. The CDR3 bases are TGTGCCAGCAGTTACTCGAAGTCACAGGGGACGAACTTC.

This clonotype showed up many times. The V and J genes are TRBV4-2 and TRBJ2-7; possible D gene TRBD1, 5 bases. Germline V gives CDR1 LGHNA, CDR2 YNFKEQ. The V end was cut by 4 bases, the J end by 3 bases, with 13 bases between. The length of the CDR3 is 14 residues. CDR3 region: CASSPTAGNYEQYF. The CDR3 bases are TGTGCCAGCAGCCCCACCGCAGGGAACTACGAGCAGTACTTC.

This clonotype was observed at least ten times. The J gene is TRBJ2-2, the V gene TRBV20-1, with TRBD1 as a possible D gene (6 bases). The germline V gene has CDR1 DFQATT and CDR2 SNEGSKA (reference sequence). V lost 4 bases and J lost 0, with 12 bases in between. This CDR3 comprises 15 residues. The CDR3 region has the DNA TGCAGTGCTAACGGCAGGGGTACGAACACCGGGGAGCTGTTTTTT. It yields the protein CSANGRGTNTGELFF.

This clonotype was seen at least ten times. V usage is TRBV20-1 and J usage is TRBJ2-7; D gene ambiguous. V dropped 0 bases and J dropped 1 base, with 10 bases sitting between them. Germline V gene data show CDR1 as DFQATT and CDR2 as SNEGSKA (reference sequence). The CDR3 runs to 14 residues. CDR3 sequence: CSARDTTDSYEQYF. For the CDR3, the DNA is TGCAGTGCTAGAGATACGACGGATTCCTACGAGCAGTACTTC.

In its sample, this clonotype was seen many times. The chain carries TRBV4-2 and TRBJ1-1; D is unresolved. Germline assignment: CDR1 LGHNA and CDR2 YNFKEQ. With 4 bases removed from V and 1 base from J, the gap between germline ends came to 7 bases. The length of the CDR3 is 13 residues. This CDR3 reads CASSLQENTEAFF. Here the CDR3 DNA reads TGTGCCAGCAGCCTCCAAGAGAACACTGAAGCTTTCTTT.

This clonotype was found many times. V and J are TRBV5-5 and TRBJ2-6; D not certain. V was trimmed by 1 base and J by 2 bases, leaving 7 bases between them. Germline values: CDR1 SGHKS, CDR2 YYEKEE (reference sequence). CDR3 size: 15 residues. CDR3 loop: CASSLPRTGANVLTF. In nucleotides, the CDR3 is TGTGCCAGCAGCTTGCCCAGGACTGGGGCCAACGTCCTGACTTTC.

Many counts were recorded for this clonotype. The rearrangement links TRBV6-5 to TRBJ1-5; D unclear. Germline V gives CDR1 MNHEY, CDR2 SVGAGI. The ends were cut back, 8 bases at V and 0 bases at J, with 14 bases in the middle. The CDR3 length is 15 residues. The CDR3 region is CASRVQANSNQPQHF. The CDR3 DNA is TGTGCCAGCCGTGTTCAGGCCAATAGCAATCAGCCCCAGCATTTT.

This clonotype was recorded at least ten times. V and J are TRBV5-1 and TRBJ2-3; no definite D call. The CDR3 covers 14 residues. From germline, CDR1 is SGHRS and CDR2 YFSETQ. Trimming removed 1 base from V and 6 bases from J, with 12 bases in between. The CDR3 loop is CASSLSHPGDTQYF. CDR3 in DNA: TGCGCCAGCAGCTTGTCTCACCCCGGGGATACGCAGTATTTT.

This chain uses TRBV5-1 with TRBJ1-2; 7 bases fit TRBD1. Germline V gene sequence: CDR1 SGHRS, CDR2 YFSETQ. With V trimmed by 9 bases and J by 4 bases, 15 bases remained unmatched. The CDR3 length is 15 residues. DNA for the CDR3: TGCGCCATCGGAACTACAGGGGAGGCTCGCTATGGCTACACCTTC. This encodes CAIGTTGEARYGYTF.

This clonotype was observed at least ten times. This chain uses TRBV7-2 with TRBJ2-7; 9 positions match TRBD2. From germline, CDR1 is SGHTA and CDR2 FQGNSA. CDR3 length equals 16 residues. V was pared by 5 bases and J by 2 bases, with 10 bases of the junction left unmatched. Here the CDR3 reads CASSLTGGGGAYEQYF. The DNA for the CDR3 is TGTGCCAGCAGCCTAACCGGCGGGGGGGGGGCCTACGAGCAGTACTTC.

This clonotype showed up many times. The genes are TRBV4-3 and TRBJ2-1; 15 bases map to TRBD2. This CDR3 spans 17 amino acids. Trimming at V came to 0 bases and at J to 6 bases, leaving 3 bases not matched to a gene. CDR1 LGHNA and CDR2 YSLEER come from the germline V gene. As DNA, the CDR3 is TGCGCCAGCAGCCAAGAGGGGGGACTAGCGGGAGGCAATGAGCAGTTCTTC. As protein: CASSQEGGLAGGNEQFF.

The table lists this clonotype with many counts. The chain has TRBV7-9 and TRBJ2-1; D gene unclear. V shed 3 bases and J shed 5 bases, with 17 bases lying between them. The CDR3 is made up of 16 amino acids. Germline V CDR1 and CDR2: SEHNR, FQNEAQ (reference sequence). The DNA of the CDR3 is TGTGCCAGCAGCTTGTATCTGGACCAACGAAACAATGAGCAGTTCTTC. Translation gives CASSLYLDQRNNEQFF.

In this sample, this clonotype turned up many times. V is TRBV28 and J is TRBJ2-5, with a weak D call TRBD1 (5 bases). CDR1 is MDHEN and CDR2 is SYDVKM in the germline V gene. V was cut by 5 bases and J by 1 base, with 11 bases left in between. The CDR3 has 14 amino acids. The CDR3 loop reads CASSRAGIQETQYF. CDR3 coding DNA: TGTGCCAGCAGTCGAGCAGGGATCCAAGAGACCCAGTACTTC.

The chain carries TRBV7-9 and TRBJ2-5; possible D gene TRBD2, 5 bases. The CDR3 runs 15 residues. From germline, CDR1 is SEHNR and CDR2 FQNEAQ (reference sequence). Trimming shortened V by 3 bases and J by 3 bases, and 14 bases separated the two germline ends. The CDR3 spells CASSLRAGTKETQYF. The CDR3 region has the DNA TGTGCCAGCAGCTTGAGGGCAGGAACGAAAGAGACCCAGTACTTC. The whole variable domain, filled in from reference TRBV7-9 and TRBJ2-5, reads DTGVSQNPRHKITKRGQNVTFRCDPISEHNRLYWYRQTLGQGPEFLTYFQNEAQLEKSRLLSDRFSAERPKGSFSTLEIQRTEQGDSAMYLCASSLRAGTKETQYFGPGTRLLVL.

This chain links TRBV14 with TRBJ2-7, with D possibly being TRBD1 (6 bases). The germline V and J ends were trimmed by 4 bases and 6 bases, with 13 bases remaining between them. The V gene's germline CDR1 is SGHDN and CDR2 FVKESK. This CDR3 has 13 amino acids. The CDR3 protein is CASSRTEMSEQYF. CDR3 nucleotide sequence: TGTGCCAGCAGCCGGACAGAAATGAGCGAGCAGTACTTC.

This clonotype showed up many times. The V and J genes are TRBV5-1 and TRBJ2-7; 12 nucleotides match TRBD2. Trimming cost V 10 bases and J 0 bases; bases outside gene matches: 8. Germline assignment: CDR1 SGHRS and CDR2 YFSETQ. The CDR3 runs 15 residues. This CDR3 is CASRELAGGSYEQYF. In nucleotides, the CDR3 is TGCGCCTCTCGGGAACTAGCGGGAGGCTCCTACGAGCAGTACTTC.

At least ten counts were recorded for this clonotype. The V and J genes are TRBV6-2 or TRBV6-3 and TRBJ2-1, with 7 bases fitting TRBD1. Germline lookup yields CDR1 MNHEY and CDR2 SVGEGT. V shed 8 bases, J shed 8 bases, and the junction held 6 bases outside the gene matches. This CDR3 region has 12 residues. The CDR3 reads CASRDRAYEQFF. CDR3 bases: TGTGCCAGCCGGGACAGAGCTTATGAGCAGTTCTTC.

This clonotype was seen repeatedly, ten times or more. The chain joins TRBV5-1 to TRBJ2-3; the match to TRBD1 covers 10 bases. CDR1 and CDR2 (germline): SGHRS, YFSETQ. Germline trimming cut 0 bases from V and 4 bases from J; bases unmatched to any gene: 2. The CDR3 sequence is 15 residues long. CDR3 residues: CASSLGQGAADTQYF. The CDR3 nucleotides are TGCGCCAGCAGCTTGGGACAGGGGGCTGCAGATACGCAGTATTTT.

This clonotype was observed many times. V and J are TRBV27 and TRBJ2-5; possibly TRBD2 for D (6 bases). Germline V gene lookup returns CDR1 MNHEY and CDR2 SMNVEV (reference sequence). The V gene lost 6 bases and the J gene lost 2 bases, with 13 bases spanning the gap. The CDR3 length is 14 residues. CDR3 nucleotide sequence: TGTGCCAGCAGGACAGCGGGTGCTCAAGAGACCCAGTACTTC. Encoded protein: CASRTAGAQETQYF.

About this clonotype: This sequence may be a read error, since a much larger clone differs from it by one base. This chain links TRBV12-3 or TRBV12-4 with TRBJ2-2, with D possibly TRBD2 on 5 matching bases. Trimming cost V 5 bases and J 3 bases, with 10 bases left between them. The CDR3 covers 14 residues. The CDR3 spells CASSLGADTGELFF. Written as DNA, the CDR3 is TGTGCCAGCAGTCTAGGAGCGGACACCGGGGAGCTGTTTTTT.

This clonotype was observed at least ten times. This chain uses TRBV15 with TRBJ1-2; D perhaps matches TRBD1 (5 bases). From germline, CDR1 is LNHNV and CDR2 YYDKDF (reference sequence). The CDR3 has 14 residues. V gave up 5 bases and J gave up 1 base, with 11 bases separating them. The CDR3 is CATSWGDGNYGYTF. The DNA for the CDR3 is TGTGCCACCAGCTGGGGGGACGGTAACTATGGCTACACCTTC.

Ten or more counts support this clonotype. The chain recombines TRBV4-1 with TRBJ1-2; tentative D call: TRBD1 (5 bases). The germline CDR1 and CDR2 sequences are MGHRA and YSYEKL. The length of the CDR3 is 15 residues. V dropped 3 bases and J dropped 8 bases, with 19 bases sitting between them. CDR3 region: CASSQPGTLFWGYTF. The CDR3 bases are TGCGCCAGCAGCCAGCCCGGGACCCTCTTCTGGGGCTACACCTTC.